This T cell receptor beta chain emerged from a study of T cells in Graves' hyperthyroidism and ophthalmopathy. Study as a whole: Peripheral blood samples were taken at initial diagnosis, prior to any treatment.

Note on this clonotype: What it binds is unknown.

Amplification yielded TCR beta CDR3 regions, with RNA transcripts as the source. The primer set for the first-round RT-PCR of the TCR CDR3 was HTBI. TCRdb analysed the multiplex PCR reads with MiXCR anew, one entry per CDR3 protein. The sample contains some 500,000 distinct CDR3 sequences, less than 25% of which appear only once. Study-wide points: In the analysis, a 13 V-J model separated ophthalmopathy from stable hyperthyroidism.

Germline-derived CDR1 and CDR2 are SGHAT and FQNNGV. Trimming shortened V by 5 bases and J by 1 base, and 8 bases separated the two germline ends. The CDR3 has 13 amino acids. The TCR originated in a woman in her 30s with Graves' ophthalmopathy. This chain uses TRBV11-2 with TRBJ2-5; D gene unclear. Sequencing input: blood. CDR3 sequence (DNA): TGTGCCAGCAGCGCAAAGGGCCAAGAGACCCAGTACTTC. Protein: CASSAKGQETQYF.